This T cell receptor (beta chain) stems from a study of T-cell memory formation after mild COVID-19. TCRdb recomputed calls from the 5' RACE reads with MiXCR, one row per CDR3 protein. In the table there are some 150,000 distinct CDR3 sequences, around 14% of which are singletons. This clonotype has just a few counts. The sequence was collected from an adult woman who had mild COVID-19 (a few samples of this study predate the infection). Cell type and time point are not known. Input material: PBMCs or a T cell subset sorted from them (not recorded which).

The CDR3 here is CASSLEGTASFYEQYF. In DNA form, the CDR3 reads TGTGCCAGCAGCTTGGAAGGGACAGCGTCCTTCTACGAGCAGTACTTC. The genes are TRBV7-6 and TRBJ2-7; 7 nucleotides match TRBD1. The length of the CDR3 is 16 residues. The germline V gene has CDR1 SGHVS and CDR2 FNYEAQ. J gave up 3 bases and V 3 bases, and 11 bases lay outside the gene matches.